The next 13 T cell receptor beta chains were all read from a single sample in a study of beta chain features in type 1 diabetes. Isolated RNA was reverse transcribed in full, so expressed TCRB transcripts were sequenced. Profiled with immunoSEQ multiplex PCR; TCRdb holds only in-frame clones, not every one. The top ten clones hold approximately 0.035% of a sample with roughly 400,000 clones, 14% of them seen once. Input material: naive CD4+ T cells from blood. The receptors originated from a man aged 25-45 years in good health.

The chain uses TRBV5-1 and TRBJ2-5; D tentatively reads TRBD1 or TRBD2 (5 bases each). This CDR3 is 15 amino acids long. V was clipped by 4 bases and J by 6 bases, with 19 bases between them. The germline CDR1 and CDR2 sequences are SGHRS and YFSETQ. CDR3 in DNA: TGCGCCAGCAGCCCGGGGACCGGGGCCGGTCAGACCCAGTACTTC. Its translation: CASSPGTGAGQTQYF.

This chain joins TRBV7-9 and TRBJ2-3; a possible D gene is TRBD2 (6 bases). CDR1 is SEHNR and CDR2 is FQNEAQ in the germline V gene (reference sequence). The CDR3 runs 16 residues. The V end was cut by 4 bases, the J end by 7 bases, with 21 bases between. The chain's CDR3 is CASSSALGRNSNTQYF. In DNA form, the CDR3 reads TGTGCCAGCAGCTCAGCCCTCGGGAGAAACTCTAATACGCAGTATTTT. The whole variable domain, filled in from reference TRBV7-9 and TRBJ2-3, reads DTGVSQNPRHKITKRGQNVTFRCDPISEHNRLYWYRQTLGQGPEFLTYFQNEAQLEKSRLLSDRFSAERPKGSFSTLEIQRTEQGDSAMYLCASSSALGRNSNTQYFGPGTRLTVL.

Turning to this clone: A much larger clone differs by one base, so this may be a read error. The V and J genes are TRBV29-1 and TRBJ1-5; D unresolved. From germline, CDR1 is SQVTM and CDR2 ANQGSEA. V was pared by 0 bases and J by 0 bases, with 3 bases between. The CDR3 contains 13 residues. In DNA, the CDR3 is TGCAGCGTTGAAGAAGATAGCAATCAGCCCCAGCATTTT. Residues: CSVEEDSNQPQHF.

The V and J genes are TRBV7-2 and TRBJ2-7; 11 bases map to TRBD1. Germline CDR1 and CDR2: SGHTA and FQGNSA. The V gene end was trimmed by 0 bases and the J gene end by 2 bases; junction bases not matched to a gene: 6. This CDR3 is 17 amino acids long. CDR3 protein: CASSLATGTGGAYEQYF. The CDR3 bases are TGTGCCAGCAGCTTAGCCACCGGGACAGGGGGAGCCTACGAGCAGTACTTC.

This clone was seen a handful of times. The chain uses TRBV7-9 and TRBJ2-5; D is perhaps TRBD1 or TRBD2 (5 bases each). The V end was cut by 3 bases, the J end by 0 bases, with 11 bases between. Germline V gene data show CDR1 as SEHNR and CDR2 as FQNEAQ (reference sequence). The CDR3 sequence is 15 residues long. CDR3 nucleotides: TGTGCCAGCAGCTTGGGCAGGGAGTACCAAGAGACCCAGTACTTC. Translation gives CASSLGREYQETQYF.

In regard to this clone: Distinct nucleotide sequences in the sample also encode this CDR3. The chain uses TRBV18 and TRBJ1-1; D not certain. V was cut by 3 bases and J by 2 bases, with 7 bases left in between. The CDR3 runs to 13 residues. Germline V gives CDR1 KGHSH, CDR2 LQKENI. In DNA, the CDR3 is TGTGCCAGCTCACCGAACAGAAACACTGAAGCTTTCTTT. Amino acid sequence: CASSPNRNTEAFF.

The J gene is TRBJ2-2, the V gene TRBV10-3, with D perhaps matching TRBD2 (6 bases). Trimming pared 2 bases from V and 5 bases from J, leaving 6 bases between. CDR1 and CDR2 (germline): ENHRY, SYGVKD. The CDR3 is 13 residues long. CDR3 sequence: CAISERETGELFF. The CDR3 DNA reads TGTGCCATCAGTGAGCGGGAGACCGGGGAGCTGTTTTTT.

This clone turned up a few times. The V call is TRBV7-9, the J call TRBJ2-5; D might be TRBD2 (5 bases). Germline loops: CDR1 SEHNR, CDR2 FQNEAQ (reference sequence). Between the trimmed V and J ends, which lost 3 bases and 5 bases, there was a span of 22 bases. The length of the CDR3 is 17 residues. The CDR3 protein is CASSFGRLRASGETQYF. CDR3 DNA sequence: TGTGCCAGCAGCTTTGGGCGCCTGCGGGCCTCGGGGGAGACCCAGTACTTC.

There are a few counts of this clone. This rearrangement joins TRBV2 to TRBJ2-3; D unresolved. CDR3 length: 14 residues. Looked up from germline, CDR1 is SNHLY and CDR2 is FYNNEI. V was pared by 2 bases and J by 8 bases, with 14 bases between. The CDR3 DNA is TGTGCCAGCAGTGAAAGCCAGGTTGTCGGTACGCAGTATTTT. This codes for CASSESQVVGTQYF. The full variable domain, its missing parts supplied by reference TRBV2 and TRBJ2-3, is EPEVTQTPSHQVTQMGQEVILRCVPISNHLYFYWYRQILGQKVEFLVSFYNNEISEKSEIFDDQFSVERPDGSNFTLKIRSTKLEDSAMYFCASSESQVVGTQYFGPGTRLTVL.

The CDR3 bases are TGTGCCAGCAGCCAAGATGGGAACAGGGTCTGGTCACCCCTCCACTTT. It encodes CASSQDGNRVWSPLHF. The rearrangement joins TRBV14 to TRBJ1-6; D may be TRBD1 (6 bases). CDR1 SGHDN and CDR2 FVKESK come from the germline V gene. CDR3 length: 16 residues. The ends were cut back, 0 bases at V and 10 bases at J, with 16 bases in the middle.

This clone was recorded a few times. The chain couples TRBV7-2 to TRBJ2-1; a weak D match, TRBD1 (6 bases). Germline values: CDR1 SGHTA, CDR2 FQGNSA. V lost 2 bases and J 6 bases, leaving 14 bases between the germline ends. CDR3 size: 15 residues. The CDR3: CASSLYQDRGNEQFF. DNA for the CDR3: TGTGCCAGCAGCTTATATCAGGACAGAGGCAATGAGCAGTTCTTC.

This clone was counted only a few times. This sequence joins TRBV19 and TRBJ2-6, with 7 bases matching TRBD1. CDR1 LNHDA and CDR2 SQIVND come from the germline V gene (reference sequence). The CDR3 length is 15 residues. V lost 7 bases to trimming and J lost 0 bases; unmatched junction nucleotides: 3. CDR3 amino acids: CASIGTASGANVLTF. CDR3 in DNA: TGTGCCAGTATAGGGACAGCCTCTGGGGCCAACGTCCTGACTTTC.

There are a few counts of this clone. Here the CDR3 DNA reads TGTGCCAGCAGCATCCGGACTAGCGGGGGTAACATTCAGTACTTC. It yields the protein CASSIRTSGGNIQYF. This rearrangement joins TRBV11-2 to TRBJ2-4; 13 bases align to TRBD2. The CDR3 length is 15 residues. Per the germline V gene, CDR1 is SGHAT and CDR2 is FQNNGV. The V gene end was trimmed by 5 bases and the J gene end by 7 bases; junction bases not matched to a gene: 5.